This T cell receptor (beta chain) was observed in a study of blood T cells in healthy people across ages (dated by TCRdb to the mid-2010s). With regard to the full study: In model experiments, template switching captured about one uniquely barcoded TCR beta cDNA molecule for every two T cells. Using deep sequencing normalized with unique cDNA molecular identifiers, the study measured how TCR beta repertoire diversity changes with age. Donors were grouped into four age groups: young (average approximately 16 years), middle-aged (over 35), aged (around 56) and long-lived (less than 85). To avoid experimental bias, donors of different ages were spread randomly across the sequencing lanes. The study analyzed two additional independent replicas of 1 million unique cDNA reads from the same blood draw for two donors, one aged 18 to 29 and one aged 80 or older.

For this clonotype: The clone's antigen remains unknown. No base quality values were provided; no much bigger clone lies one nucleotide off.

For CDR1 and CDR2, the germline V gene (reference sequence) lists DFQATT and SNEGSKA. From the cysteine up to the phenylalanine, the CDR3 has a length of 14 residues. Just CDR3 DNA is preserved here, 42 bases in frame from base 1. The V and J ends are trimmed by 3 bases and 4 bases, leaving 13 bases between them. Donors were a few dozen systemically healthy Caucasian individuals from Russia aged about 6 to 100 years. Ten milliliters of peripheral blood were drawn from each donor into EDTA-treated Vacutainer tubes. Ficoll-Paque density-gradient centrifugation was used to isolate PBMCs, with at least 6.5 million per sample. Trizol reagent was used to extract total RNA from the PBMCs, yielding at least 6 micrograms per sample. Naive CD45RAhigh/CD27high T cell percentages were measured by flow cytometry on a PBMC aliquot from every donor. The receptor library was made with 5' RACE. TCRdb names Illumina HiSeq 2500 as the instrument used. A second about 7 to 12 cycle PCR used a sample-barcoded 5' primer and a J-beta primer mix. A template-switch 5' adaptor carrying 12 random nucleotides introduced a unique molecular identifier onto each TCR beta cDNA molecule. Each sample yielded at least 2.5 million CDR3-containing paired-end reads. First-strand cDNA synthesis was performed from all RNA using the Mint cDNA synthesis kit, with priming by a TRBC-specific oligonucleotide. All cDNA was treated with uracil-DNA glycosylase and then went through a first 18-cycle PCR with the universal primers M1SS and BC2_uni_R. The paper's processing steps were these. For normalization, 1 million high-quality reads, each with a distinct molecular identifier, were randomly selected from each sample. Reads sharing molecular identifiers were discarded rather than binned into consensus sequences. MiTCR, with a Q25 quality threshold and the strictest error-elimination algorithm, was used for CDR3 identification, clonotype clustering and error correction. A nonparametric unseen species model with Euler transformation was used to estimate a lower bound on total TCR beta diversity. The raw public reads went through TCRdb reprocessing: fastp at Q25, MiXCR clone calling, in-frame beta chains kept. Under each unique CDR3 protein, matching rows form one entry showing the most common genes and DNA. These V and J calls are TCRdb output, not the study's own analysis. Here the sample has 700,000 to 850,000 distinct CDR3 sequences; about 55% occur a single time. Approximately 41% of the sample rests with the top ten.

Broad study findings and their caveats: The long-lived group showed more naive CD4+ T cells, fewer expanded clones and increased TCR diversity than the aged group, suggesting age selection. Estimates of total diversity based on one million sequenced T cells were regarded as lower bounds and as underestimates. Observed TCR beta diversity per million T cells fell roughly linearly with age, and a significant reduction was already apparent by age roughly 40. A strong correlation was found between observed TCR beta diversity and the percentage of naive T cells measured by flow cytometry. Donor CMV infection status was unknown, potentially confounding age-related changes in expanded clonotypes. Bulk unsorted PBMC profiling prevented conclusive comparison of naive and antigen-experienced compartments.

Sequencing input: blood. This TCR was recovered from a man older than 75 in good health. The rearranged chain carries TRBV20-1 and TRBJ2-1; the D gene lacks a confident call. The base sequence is TGCAGTGCTAGTCGGCAGGACCCTTACAATGAGCAGTTCTTC. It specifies CSASRQDPYNEQFF.